The rows below give T cell receptor beta chains drawn from one sample of a study of blood T cells in healthy people across ages. TCRdb fed the 5' RACE reads into MiXCR, producing one record per CDR3 protein. This sample carries some 1 million distinct CDR3 sequences, more than 40% of them seen once, and the ten largest clones take over 15%. Sequencing was done on a sample of blood. The receptors here all came from a woman aged 55-70 years in good health. The CDR3 runs from the conserved cysteine through the conserved F or W.

V gene,J gene,CDR3 protein
TRBV5-1,TRBJ2-1,CASSFTSGKVQFF
TRBV20-1,TRBJ2-4,CSARRLLAKNIQYF
TRBV11-1,TRBJ2-3,CASSGGTGGSADTQYF
TRBV20-1,TRBJ2-6,CSARETGTGANVLTF
TRBV15,.,CATSTYRVSGNIQYF
TRBV7-3,TRBJ2-1,CASSLGMGDNEQFF
TRBV27,TRBJ1-1,CASSLIQGPEAFF
TRBV7-2,TRBJ2-1,CASSLRRYNEQFF
TRBV7-2,TRBJ2-7,CASSLGGRPTYEQYF
TRBV5-1,TRBJ2-5,CASSLVGGVETQYF
TRBV29-1,TRBJ2-7,CSVGHRTDQEYF
TRBV29-1,TRBJ2-1,CCVAQKSETQFF
TRBV20-1,TRBJ2-3,CSATLAGGNTDTQYF
TRBV10-3,TRBJ2-3,CAIRPGLGTATQYF
TRBV28,TRBJ1-5,CATKDRAYNQPQHF
TRBV29-1,TRBJ2-3,CSVDMNASRDTQYF
TRBV7-6,TRBJ2-1,CASSLGGEGLHEQFF
TRBV4-2,TRBJ2-7,CASARGSGSYEQYF
TRBV3-1,TRBJ1-1,CASSSIQGTEAFF
TRBV20-1,TRBJ2-1,CSAQDSANNEQFF
TRBV12-3/TRBV12-4,TRBJ1-5,CASSYRQGQHF
TRBV28,TRBJ1-5,CASSFSLSQPQHF
TRBV5-1,TRBJ1-2,CASSLTGPGAYGYTF
TRBV14,TRBJ2-7,CASSRIQGYEQYF
TRBV6-1,TRBJ2-1,CASSEETTTYNEQFF
TRBV29-1,TRBJ2-5,CSVATGHQAQETQYF
TRBV7-2,TRBJ2-1,CASSQEPGLGYNEQFF
TRBV29-1,TRBJ1-2,CSAGRGREGYTF
TRBV12-3/TRBV12-4,TRBJ2-6,CASRDRGFSGANVLTF
TRBV2,TRBJ2-1,CASSERDREQFF
TRBV7-2,TRBJ2-5,CASSPYGSDQETQYF
TRBV7-6,TRBJ2-3,CASSLEVGGESTGMQYF
TRBV7-2,TRBJ1-2,CASSLGEPDYGYTF
TRBV28,TRBJ1-2,CASSLTDRGYGYTF
TRBV28,TRBJ2-7,CASSFGSVSYEQYF
TRBV20-1,TRBJ2-5,CSAPTSGRWGETQYF
TRBV18,TRBJ1-2,CASSPPSRAGGYTF
TRBV20-1,TRBJ2-1,CSARAPTYNEQFF
TRBV3-1,TRBJ2-7,CASAPTGQRPYEQYF
TRBV7-9,TRBJ2-1,CASSHQGGYNEQFF
TRBV7-9,TRBJ1-5,CASSLGTGLGQPQHF